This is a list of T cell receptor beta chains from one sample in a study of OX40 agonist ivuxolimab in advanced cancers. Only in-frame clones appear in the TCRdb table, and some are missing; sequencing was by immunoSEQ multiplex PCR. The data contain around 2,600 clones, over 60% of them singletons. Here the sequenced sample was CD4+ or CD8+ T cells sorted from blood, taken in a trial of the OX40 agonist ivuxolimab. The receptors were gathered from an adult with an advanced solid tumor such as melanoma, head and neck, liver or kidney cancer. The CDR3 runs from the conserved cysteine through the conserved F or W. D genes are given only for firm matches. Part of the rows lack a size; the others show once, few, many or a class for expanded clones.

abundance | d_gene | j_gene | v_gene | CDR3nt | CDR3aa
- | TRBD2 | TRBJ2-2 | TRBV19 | TGTGCCAGTAGTATTCTAGCGGGTATCTCCGGGGAGCTGTTTTTT | CASSILAGISGELFF
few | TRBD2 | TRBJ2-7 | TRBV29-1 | TGCAGCGGGACTAGCGGGTATAACTCCTACGAGCAGTACTTC | CSGTSGYNSYEQYF
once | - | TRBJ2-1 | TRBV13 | TGTGCCAGCAGCGCCCTTCTAATGGGGGCGCGGGAGCAGTTCTTC | CASSALLMGAREQFF
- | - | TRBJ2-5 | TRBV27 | TGTGCCAGCGGCAGATTGCTTGAGACCCAGTACTTC | CASGRLLETQYF
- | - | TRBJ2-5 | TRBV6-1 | TGTGCCAGCAGTGCCACCCGGGAGTGGGAGACCCAGTACTTC | CASSATREWETQYF
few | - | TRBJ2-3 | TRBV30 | TGTGCCTGGAGTCTAACAAGCACAGATACGCAGTATTTT | CAWSLTSTDTQYF
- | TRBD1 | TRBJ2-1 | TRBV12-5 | TGTGCTAGTGGTTGGGATCCCGGGACAGGGGCCCCCAATGAGCAGTTCTTC | CASGWDPGTGAPNEQFF
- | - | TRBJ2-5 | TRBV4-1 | TGCGCCAGCAGCCAAGACAGGGTGGAGACCCAGTACTTC | CASSQDRVETQYF
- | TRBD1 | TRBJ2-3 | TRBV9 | TGTGCCAGCAGCGTAGACGGGACAGGTACCACAGATACGCAGTATTTT | CASSVDGTGTTDTQYF
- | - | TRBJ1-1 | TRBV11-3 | TGTGCCAGCAGCTCAGGGTATGGTCCTGAAGCTTTCTTT | CASSSGYGPEAFF
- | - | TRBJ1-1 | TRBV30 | TGTGCCTGGAGTGTAAGGGAGACTGAAGCTTTCTTT | CAWSVRETEAFF
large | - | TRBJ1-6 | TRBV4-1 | TGCGCCAGCAGCCAAGATGAGCGTTTGCCTTTTCCCTCCTATAATTCACCCCTCCACTTT | CASSQDERLPFPSYNSPLHF
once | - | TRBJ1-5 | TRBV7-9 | TGTGCCAGCAGCCCCTCGCAGGGAAATCAGCCCCAGCATTTT | CASSPSQGNQPQHF
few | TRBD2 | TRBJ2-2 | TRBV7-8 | TGTGCCAGCAGCTTAGTGTTAGCGGGAGAGGACACCGGGGAGCTGTTTTTT | CASSLVLAGEDTGELFF
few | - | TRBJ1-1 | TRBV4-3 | TGCGCCAGCAGCCAAGATTTGAACACTGAAGCTTTCTTT | CASSQDLNTEAFF
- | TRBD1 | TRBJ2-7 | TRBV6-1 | TGTGCCAGCAGTGCGTTAGGGGGCGCCTCGGCAGCTTACGAGCAGTACTTC | CASSALGGASAAYEQYF
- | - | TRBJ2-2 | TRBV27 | TGTGCCAGCAATGGGGGCGGGCTCGTAACCGGGGAGCTGTTTTTT | CASNGGGLVTGELFF
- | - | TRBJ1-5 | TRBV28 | TGTGCCAGCAGATGGACAGTTGGTGGCAATCAGCCCCAGCATTTT | CASRWTVGGNQPQHF
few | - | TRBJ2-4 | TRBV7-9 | TGTGCCAGCAGCTTAGATAAAAACATTCAGTACTTC | CASSLDKNIQYF
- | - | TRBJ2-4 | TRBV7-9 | TGTGCCAGCCAGGCCACCGCCAAAAACATTCAGTACTTC | CASQATAKNIQYF
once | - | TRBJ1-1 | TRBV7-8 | TGTGCCAGCAGCTTAGCGGGAACAGGTACTGAAGCTTTCTTT | CASSLAGTGTEAFF
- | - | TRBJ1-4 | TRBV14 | TGTGCCAGCAGCCAAGGGGGGGTGTGGAATGAAAAACTGTTTTTT | CASSQGGVWNEKLFF
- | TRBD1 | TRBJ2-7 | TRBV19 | TGTGCCAGTGCGATGTTGCCGGGACAGGGCTACGAGCAGTACTTC | CASAMLPGQGYEQYF
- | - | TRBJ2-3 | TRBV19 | TGTGCCAGTAGTATTATGGGCATGGATACGCAGTATTTT | CASSIMGMDTQYF
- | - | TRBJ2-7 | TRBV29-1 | TGCAGCGGAGGGGACGGCAGCTCCTACGAGCAGTACTTC | CSGGDGSSYEQYF
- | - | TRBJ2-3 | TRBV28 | TGTGCCAGCAGCCTAGTTCTAGGGAGAGATACGCAGTATTTT | CASSLVLGRDTQYF
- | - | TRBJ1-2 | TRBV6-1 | TGTGCCAGCAGTGAAGTGGGGGAAGGTGGCTACACCTTC | CASSEVGEGGYTF
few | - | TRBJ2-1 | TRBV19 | TGTGCCAGTAGTATAGGAGTTTACAATGAGCAGTTCTTC | CASSIGVYNEQFF
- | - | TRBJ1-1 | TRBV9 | TGTGCCAGCAGCGTAGCTGAGCCAACATACACTGAAGCTTTCTTT | CASSVAEPTYTEAFF
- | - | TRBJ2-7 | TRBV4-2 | TGTGCCAGCAGCGCCCGGGACTTCCCCTACGAGCAGTACTTC | CASSARDFPYEQYF
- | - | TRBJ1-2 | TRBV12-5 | TGTGCTAGTGGTTTTTACAGGGCGGATGGCTACACCTTC | CASGFYRADGYTF
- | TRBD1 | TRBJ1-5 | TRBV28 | TGTGCCAGCAGGGTCCTCGCAGGGGGTAATCAGCCCCAGCATTTT | CASRVLAGGNQPQHF
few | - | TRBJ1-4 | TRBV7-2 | TGTGCCAGCAGCTCAGGCAGGACAGCAGAGTATGAAAAACTGTTTTTT | CASSSGRTAEYEKLFF
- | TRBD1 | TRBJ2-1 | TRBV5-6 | TGTGCCAGCAGCTGGACAGGGGCCTACAATGAGCAGTTCTTC | CASSWTGAYNEQFF
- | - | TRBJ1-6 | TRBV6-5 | TGTGCCAGTTGGACTGCGAATTCACCCCTCCACTTT | CASWTANSPLHF
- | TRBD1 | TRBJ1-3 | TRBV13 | TGTGCCAGCAGCGCCCAGGGGGCTACAGGAAACACCATATATTTT | CASSAQGATGNTIYF
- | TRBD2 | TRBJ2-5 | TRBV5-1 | TGCGCCAGCAGCTTGGAGCCCGCGGGGGGGGAGACCCAGTACTTC | CASSLEPAGGETQYF
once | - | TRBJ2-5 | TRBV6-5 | TGTGCCAGCAGTTACGGGCCAGGGTGGGAGACCCAGTACTTC | CASSYGPGWETQYF
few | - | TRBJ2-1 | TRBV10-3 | TGTGCCATCAGTGCGGACAGCAATGAGCAGTTCTTC | CAISADSNEQFF
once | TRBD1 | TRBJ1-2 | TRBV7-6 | TGTGCCAGCAGCTCGATATTAGACAGGGAAAGTGGCTATGGCTACACCTTC | CASSSILDRESGYGYTF
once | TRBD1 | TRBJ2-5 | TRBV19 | TGTGCCAATGGGGGTCGACAGGGAGCAGAGACCCAGTACTTC | CANGGRQGAETQYF
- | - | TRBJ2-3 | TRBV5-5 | TGTGCCAGCAGCGTGAACCAGGGGTGGACAGATACGCAGTATTTT | CASSVNQGWTDTQYF
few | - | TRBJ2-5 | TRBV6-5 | TGTGCCAGCAGTTACCTGGCAGGGGAGCACCAAGAGACCCAGTACTTC | CASSYLAGEHQETQYF
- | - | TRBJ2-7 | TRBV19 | TGTGCCAGTAGTATCGGAGGGGCCTACGAGCAGTACTTC | CASSIGGAYEQYF
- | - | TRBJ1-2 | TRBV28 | TGTGCCAGCAGCTTCGACGGAATCTATGGCTACACCTTC | CASSFDGIYGYTF
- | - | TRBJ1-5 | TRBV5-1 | TGCGCCAGCAGCTTAGATGGTTTAGGGGGTCAGCCCCAGCATTTT | CASSLDGLGGQPQHF
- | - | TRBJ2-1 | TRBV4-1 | TGCGCCAGCAGCCAAGATATTCGGGGTGAGCAGTTCTTC | CASSQDIRGEQFF
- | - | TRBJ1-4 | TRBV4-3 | TGCGCCAGCAGCCTTCCTCAGGGACTTCCTGGGGAAAAACTGTTTTTT | CASSLPQGLPGEKLFF
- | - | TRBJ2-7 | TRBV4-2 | TGTGCCAGCAGCCAAGATCTAGCGAGCTCCTACGAGCAGTACTTC | CASSQDLASSYEQYF
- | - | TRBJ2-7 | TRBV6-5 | TGTGCCAGCAGTTCCTTCCGAGGGTACGAGCAGTACTTC | CASSSFRGYEQYF
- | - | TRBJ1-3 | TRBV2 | TGTGCCAGCAGACTCGACAGTACTTCTGGAAACACCATATATTTT | CASRLDSTSGNTIYF
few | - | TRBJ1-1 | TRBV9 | TGTGCCAGCAGCCCAAGTTATAGGGTCGCGAACACTGAAGCTTTCTTT | CASSPSYRVANTEAFF
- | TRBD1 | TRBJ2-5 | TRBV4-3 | TGCGCCAGCAGTCTCGGGACAGCCTGGGAGACCCAGTACTTC | CASSLGTAWETQYF
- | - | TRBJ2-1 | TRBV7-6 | TGTGCCAGCAATGGGGGGTGGGACTCCTACAATGAGCAGTTCTTC | CASNGGWDSYNEQFF
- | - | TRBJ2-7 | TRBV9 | TGTGCCAGCAGCCAGGGTAGCGCCGGCTTCTACGAGCAGTACTTC | CASSQGSAGFYEQYF